These 21 T cell receptor beta chains share one sample of origin, sequenced in a study of T cells in Graves' hyperthyroidism and ophthalmopathy. Amplification targeted TCR beta CDR3 regions from RNA transcripts. First-round RT-PCR targeting the TCR CDR3 was performed with the HTBI primer set. MiXCR, run by TCRdb on the multiplex PCR reads, gives a single entry per CDR3 protein. The sample contains about 420,000 distinct CDR3 sequences, roughly 15% of which appear only once. What was sequenced was blood. These receptor sequences come from a woman under 30 with Graves' hyperthyroidism.

There are many counts of this clonotype. This chain uses TRBV6-1 with TRBJ2-1; TRBD2 aligns across 10 bases. The CDR3 is 17 amino acids. Germline V gives CDR1 MNHNS, CDR2 SASEGT. V was clipped by 4 bases and J by 0 bases; unmatched bases: 6. The CDR3 sequence is CASSGPSGSISYNEQFF. The CDR3 nucleotides are TGTGCCAGCAGTGGCCCTAGCGGGAGTATCTCCTACAATGAGCAGTTCTTC.

This clonotype was seen many times. V and J are TRBV7-2 and TRBJ2-3; D unresolved. Germline V gene lookup returns CDR1 SGHTA and CDR2 FQGNSA. This CDR3 spans 13 amino acids. V gave up 6 bases and J gave up 4 bases, with 11 bases separating them. The CDR3 region has the DNA TGTGCCAGCAGTGTGACCAGCGCAGATACGCAGTATTTT. As protein: CASSVTSADTQYF.

The chain links TRBV6-6 to TRBJ2-1; maybe TRBD2 (6 bases). The CDR3 is 15 residues long. Germline V CDR1 and CDR2: MNHNY, SVGAGI (reference sequence). With 0 bases removed from V and 7 bases from J, the gap between germline ends came to 13 bases. This CDR3 is CASSYSTGVDNEQFF. CDR3 bases: TGTGCCAGCAGTTACTCAACGGGAGTTGATAATGAGCAGTTCTTC.

CDR3 amino acids: CASSPGPGTGGNEQYF. The CDR3 DNA is TGTGCCAGCAGTCCGGGTCCCGGGACAGGGGGGAACGAGCAGTACTTC. The chain carries TRBV12-3 or TRBV12-4 and TRBJ2-7, with 11 bases matching TRBD1. The CDR3 runs 16 residues. Trimming cost V 5 bases and J 5 bases; bases outside gene matches: 11.

This clonotype was counted at least ten times. The genes are TRBV2 and TRBJ2-1; TRBD2 might be the D (5 bases). V lost 8 bases and J 3 bases, leaving 8 bases between the germline ends. The CDR3 covers 12 residues. Germline-derived CDR1 and CDR2 are SNHLY and FYNNEI. CDR3 DNA sequence: TGTGCCAGCGGGAGTCTCTACAATGAGCAGTTCTTC. As protein: CASGSLYNEQFF.

On this clonotype: This clone may be a read error of a much larger clone one base away. The chain joins TRBV29-1 to TRBJ1-1; D gene uncertain. The CDR3 length is 13 residues. The germline CDR1 and CDR2 sequences are SQVTM and ANQGSEA. The CDR3 reads CGVEEGGNTEAFF. The CDR3 nucleotides are TGCGGCGTTGAAGAAGGAGGGAACACTGAAGCTTTCTTT.

In its sample, this clonotype was seen many times. The chain is built from TRBV10-3 and TRBJ2-7, with 9 positions matching TRBD1. Germline CDR1 ENHRY, CDR2 SYGVKD. The length of the CDR3 is 12 residues. The trim removed 10 bases at V and 5 bases at J, leaving 6 bases unmatched. The CDR3 DNA reads TGTGCCACCGGACAGGGGAGGCACGAGCAGTACTTC. As protein: CATGQGRHEQYF.

This clonotype was seen repeatedly, ten times or more. V usage is TRBV20-1 and J usage is TRBJ1-2; the D is unclear. Between the trimmed V and J ends, which lost 3 bases and 7 bases, there was a span of 6 bases. Germline-derived CDR1 and CDR2 are DFQATT and SNEGSKA (reference sequence). The CDR3 covers 10 residues. The CDR3 nucleotides read TGCAGTGCTAGTTGGGCTGGCTACACCTTC. This gives the protein CSASWAGYTF.

The chain employs TRBV19 and TRBJ2-2; D perhaps matches TRBD1 (5 bases). The length of the CDR3 is 15 residues. CDR1 and CDR2 (germline): LNHDA, SQIVND (reference sequence). V lost 0 bases to trimming and J lost 5 bases, with 10 bases between them. CDR3 region: CASSIEGVGTGELFF. Written as DNA, the CDR3 is TGTGCCAGTAGTATAGAAGGGGTCGGGACCGGGGAGCTGTTTTTT. Full variable domain (remainder filled in from reference TRBV19 and TRBJ2-2): DGGITQSPKYLFRKEGQNVTLSCEQNLNHDAMYWYRQDPGQGLRLIYYSQIVNDFQKGDIAEGYSVSREKKESFPLTVTSAQKNPTAFYLCASSIEGVGTGELFFGEGSRLTVL.

This clonotype was counted many times. The rearrangement joins TRBV27 to TRBJ1-2; no reliable D call. The germline gives CDR1 MNHEY, CDR2 SMNVEV (reference sequence). Trimming pared 6 bases from V and 3 bases from J, leaving 11 bases between. The CDR3 loop spans 13 amino acids. CDR3 sequence (DNA): TGTGCCAGCAGGACCAAGGGCTACTATGGCTACACCTTC. Amino acids: CASRTKGYYGYTF.

This clonotype has a handful of counts. The V gene is TRBV28, the J gene TRBJ2-7; D not resolved. This CDR3 has 16 amino acids. Germline lookup yields CDR1 MDHEN and CDR2 SYDVKM. The V gene lost 2 bases and the J gene lost 2 bases, with 16 bases spanning the gap. The CDR3 bases are TGTGCCAGCAGTTTAGGGGTAAATCCCAACCCCTACGAGCAGTACTTC. This sequence encodes CASSLGVNPNPYEQYF.

This clonotype was seen many times. The chain couples TRBV5-1 to TRBJ2-7; a weak D match, TRBD1 (6 bases). This CDR3 has 18 amino acids. V shed 5 bases and J shed 2 bases, with 26 bases lying between them. Germline CDR1 reads SGHRS; CDR2 reads YFSETQ. The CDR3 region is CASRLRDIRVLGAYEQYF. As DNA, the CDR3 is TGCGCCAGCAGACTCCGGGACATAAGGGTCCTCGGCGCCTACGAGCAGTACTTC.

In its sample, this clonotype was seen many times. This rearrangement joins TRBV28 to TRBJ2-1; D remains unclear. Trimming took off 3 bases at V and 0 bases at J, with 12 bases between the two ends. CDR1 and CDR2 (germline): MDHEN, SYDVKM. The CDR3 is 16 residues long. DNA of the CDR3: TGTGCCAGCAGTTTGGGGATAGGGATCTCCTACAATGAGCAGTTCTTC. Translating it yields CASSLGIGISYNEQFF. The full variable domain, completed using reference TRBV28 and TRBJ2-1, is DVKVTQSSRYLVKRTGEKVFLECVQDMDHENMFWYRQDPGLGLRLIYFSYDVKMKEKGDIPEGYSVSREKKERFSLILESASTNQTSMYLCASSLGIGISYNEQFFGPGTRLTVL.

The rearrangement joins TRBV6-1 to TRBJ1-4; 8 positions agree with TRBD1. The CDR3 spans 15 residues. Looked up from germline, CDR1 is MNHNS and CDR2 is SASEGT. J was trimmed by 6 bases and V by 6 bases; bases with no gene match: 9. In DNA form, the CDR3 reads TGTGCCAGCAGCCAGTTCAGGGGGCGCCATGAAAAACTGTTTTTT. Translated: CASSQFRGRHEKLFF.

This clonotype was counted many times. The chain employs TRBV6-1 and TRBJ2-3; no definite D call. This CDR3 contains 12 residues. The V end lost 11 bases, the J end lost 4 bases, and 13 bases lay between the germline ends. The V gene's germline CDR1 is MNHNS and CDR2 SASEGT. The DNA of the CDR3 is TGTGCCGTGGGCCTCCGGGCAGATACGCAGTATTTT. It codes for CAVGLRADTQYF.

This clonotype was observed at least ten times. The V gene is TRBV28, the J gene TRBJ1-5, with no clear D. The length of the CDR3 is 13 residues. Looked up from germline, CDR1 is MDHEN and CDR2 is SYDVKM. V gave up 6 bases and J gave up 3 bases, with 9 bases separating them. The CDR3 spells CASSSLINQPQHF. Here the CDR3 DNA reads TGTGCCAGCAGCTCCCTGATCAATCAGCCCCAGCATTTT.

This clonotype has a count of ten or more. CDR3 coding DNA: TGTGCCAGCAGTTACCAGTTACCGGGACCGGAGACCTACGAGCAGTACTTC. This translates into CASSYQLPGPETYEQYF. This chain links TRBV6-5 with TRBJ2-7; D is perhaps TRBD1 or TRBD2 (5 bases each). The germline V gene has CDR1 MNHEY and CDR2 SVGAGI. The CDR3 is 17 residues long. Trimming removed 2 bases at V and 2 bases at J, with 19 bases between.

V and J are TRBV6-1 and TRBJ1-1; D may be TRBD1 (6 bases). Germline V gene lookup returns CDR1 MNHNS and CDR2 SASEGT. V lost 6 bases and J lost 1, with 15 bases in between. The CDR3 contains 15 residues. CDR3 sequence (DNA): TGTGCCAGCAGAGACGTAGGGGGAAGGAACACTGAAGCTTTCTTT. Translated, it gives CASRDVGGRNTEAFF.

A few counts support this clonotype. The chain joins TRBV27 to TRBJ2-3; D gene uncertain. V dropped 3 bases and J dropped 4 bases, with 14 bases sitting between them. Germline V gene data show CDR1 as MNHEY and CDR2 as SMNVEV (reference sequence). The CDR3 is 15 residues long. DNA of the CDR3: TGTGCCAGCAGTTTTAACTTCCCGTCGGCAGATACGCAGTATTTT. Encoded protein: CASSFNFPSADTQYF.

This clonotype came up a few times. The chain carries TRBV20-1 and TRBJ2-5, with D perhaps matching TRBD2 (6 bases). This CDR3 is 12 amino acids long. Germline values: CDR1 DFQATT, CDR2 SNEGSKA (reference sequence). V was clipped by 6 bases and J by 10 bases, with 18 bases between them. The CDR3 region has the DNA TGCAGTGCGGGCCGGGACCAGGAGGGCCAGTACTTC. Amino acids: CSAGRDQEGQYF.

The genes are TRBV30 and TRBJ2-7; weak D call: TRBD2 (7 bases). The germline V gene encodes CDR1 GTSNPN and CDR2 SVGIG (reference sequence). V was clipped by 2 bases and J by 3 bases, with 11 bases between them. The CDR3 length is 13 residues. DNA of the CDR3: TGTGCCTGGAGTTGGGGAGGGGGCTACGAGCAGTACTTC. It yields the protein CAWSWGGGYEQYF.